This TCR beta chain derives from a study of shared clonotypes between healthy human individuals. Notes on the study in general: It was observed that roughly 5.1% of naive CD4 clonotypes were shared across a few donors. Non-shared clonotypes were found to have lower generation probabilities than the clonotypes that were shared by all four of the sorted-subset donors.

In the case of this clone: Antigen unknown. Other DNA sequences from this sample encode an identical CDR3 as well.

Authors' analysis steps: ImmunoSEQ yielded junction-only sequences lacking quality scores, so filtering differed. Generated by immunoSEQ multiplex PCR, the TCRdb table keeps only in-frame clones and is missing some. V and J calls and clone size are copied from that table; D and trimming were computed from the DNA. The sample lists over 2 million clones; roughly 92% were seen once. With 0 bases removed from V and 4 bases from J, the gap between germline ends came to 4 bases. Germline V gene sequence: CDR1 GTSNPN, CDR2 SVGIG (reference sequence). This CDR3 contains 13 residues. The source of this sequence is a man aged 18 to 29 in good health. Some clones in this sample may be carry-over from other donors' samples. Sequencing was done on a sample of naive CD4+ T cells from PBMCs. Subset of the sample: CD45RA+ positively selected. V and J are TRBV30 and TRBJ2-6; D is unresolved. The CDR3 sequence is CAWSVAGANVLTF. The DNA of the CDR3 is TGTGCCTGGAGTGTGGCCGGGGCCAACGTCCTGACTTTC.